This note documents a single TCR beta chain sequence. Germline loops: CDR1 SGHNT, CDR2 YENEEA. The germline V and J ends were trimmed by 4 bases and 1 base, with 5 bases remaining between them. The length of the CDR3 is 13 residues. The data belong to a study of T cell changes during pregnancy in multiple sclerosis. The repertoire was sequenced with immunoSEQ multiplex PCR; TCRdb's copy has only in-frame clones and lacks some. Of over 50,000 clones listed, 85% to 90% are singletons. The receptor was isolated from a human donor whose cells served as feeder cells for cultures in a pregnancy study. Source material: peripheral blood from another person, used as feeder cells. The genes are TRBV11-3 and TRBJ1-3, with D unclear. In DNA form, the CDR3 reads TGTGCCAGCAGCTCCTCTTCTGGAAACACCATATATTTT. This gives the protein CASSSSSGNTIYF.